This paragraph reports one T cell receptor beta chain. Antigen: not known. While unrecorded immune exposures were likely, the donors were nominally healthy when sampled. Per the germline V gene, CDR1 is SSHAT and CDR2 is FNYEAQ (reference sequence). V lost 6 bases, J lost 5 bases, and 9 bases stayed unmatched. This CDR3 comprises 14 residues. The record originates from a study of cytomegalovirus exposure and HLA in healthy donors. General observations from the study: With DRB1 most and HLA-C fewest, TCR association rates differed between HLA loci in a later analysis.

With 60 Vbeta and 13 Jbeta primers, the PCR was carried out. As processed by the authors: In a later analysis, some 80 million unique TCR beta chains included roughly 11 million shared by two or more donors. TCRdb's table, derived via immunoSEQ multiplex PCR, lists solely in-frame clones and lacks some. That table gives V, J and clone size, and the DNA gave D and trimming. Of 200,000 to 250,000 clones listed, approximately 79% are singletons. The sequence was collected from a man over 45 in good health and CMV-seronegative. Sequencing was carried out using PBMCs. The chain carries TRBV7-7 and TRBJ2-5, with 7 bases that match TRBD1. CDR3 protein: CASSLTGVGETQYF. The CDR3 region has the DNA TGTGCCAGCAGTTTAACAGGGGTAGGGGAGACCCAGTACTTC. The full variable domain, completed using reference TRBV7-7 and TRBJ2-5, is GAGVSQSPRYKVTKRGQDVTLRCDPISSHATLYWYQQALGQGPEFLTYFNYEAQPDKSGLPSDRFSAERPEGSISTLTIQRTEQRDSAMYRCASSLTGVGETQYFGPGTRLLVL.